The clone carrying this T cell receptor beta chain has a handful of counts. The antigen is not known. This entry comes from a study of cytomegalovirus exposure and HLA in healthy donors. Overall study findings and caveats: Cytomegalovirus status, reportedly, was diagnosed with high specificity and sensitivity by the classifier.

In the PCR, 60 Vbeta and 13 Jbeta primers were used. Some clones are missing from TCRdb's copy, which holds only in-frame ones; the method was immunoSEQ multiplex PCR. Of roughly 190,000 clones listed, around 81% are singletons. This sequence was found in a man between 18 and 35 years old in good health and CMV-seronegative. The material sequenced was PBMCs.

The CDR3 region is CASSRPSGRLIEQFF. Here the CDR3 DNA reads TGTGCCAGCAGCCGACCTAGCGGGAGGTTGATTGAGCAGTTCTTC. The chain combines TRBV5-5 with TRBJ2-1, with TRBD2 matching 11 bases. After removal of 4 bases from V and 9 bases from J, the junction contained 9 bases not matched to a gene. The V gene's germline CDR1 is SGHKS and CDR2 YYEKEE (reference sequence). The CDR3 is made up of 15 amino acids.